The sequence of this TCR beta chain was determined in a study of OX40 agonist ivuxolimab in advanced cancers. TCRdb keeps only in-frame clones here, not all; method: immunoSEQ multiplex PCR. Of about 71,000 clones in the sample, just under 95% were seen once. The CDR3 is 13 amino acids. CDR1 and CDR2 from the germline V gene are MGHRA and YSYEKL. The sequence came from an adult with an advanced solid tumor such as melanoma, head and neck, liver or kidney cancer. The rearrangement uses TRBV4-1 and TRBJ2-5; D may be TRBD2 (6 bases). The assigned J gene may be wrong: the sequence end matches TRBJ2-7 better. The material sequenced was CD4+ or CD8+ T cells sorted from blood, taken in a trial of the OX40 agonist ivuxolimab. The CDR3 loop is CASSQVRGAEQYF. The CDR3 bases are TGCGCCAGCAGCCAAGTGCGGGGAGCCGAGCAGTACTTC.